This TCR beta chain was identified in a study of control samples from healthy donors and cancer patients. Unmatched junction bases numbered 10, after V lost 2 bases and J lost 6 bases. This CDR3 spans 15 amino acids. Per the germline V gene, CDR1 is SGHRS and CDR2 is YFSETQ. TCRdb's table, derived via immunoSEQ multiplex PCR, lists solely in-frame clones and lacks some. This table holds around 180,000 clones, about nine tenths found once. This sequence joins TRBV5-1 and TRBJ1-2, with TRBD1 matching over 7 bases. The sample consisted of blood. This sequence originates from a woman in her forties in good health. The CDR3 nucleotides read TGCGCCAGCAGCTTTACAGGGGCGGAGGGGGATGGCTACACCTTC. Protein sequence: CASSFTGAEGDGYTF.